The 10 T cell receptor beta chains in this list originate from one sample, sequenced in a study of T cell responses to AZD1222 COVID-19 vaccine. Data came from immunoSEQ multiplex PCR; TCRdb stores just in-frame clones and leaves some out. The table lists over 50,000 clones, 84% of them singletons. The sample here was peripheral blood, taken on day 0 of AZD1222 vaccination. All receptors come from an adult in good health.

V usage is TRBV18 and J usage is TRBJ1-5, with 12 bases that match TRBD1. The CDR3 sequence is 15 residues long. Germline values: CDR1 KGHSH, CDR2 LQKENI. Trimming removed 5 bases from V and 6 bases from J; junction bases left unmatched: 5. In DNA form, the CDR3 reads TGTGCCAGCTCAACCGGGACAGGGGGCGTTCAGCCCCAGCATTTT. This sequence encodes CASSTGTGGVQPQHF.

The V call is TRBV5-1, the J call TRBJ2-5; 7 bases are a match to TRBD1. The CDR3 consists of 15 residues. Germline V lookup: CDR1 SGHRS, CDR2 YFSETQ. The J segment lost 4 bases and the V segment lost 5 bases, leaving 11 bases of the junction unmatched. CDR3 DNA sequence: TGCGCCAGCAGTACAGGGGCCGGTCGGGTAGAGACCCAGTACTTC. Amino acids: CASSTGAGRVETQYF.

V usage is TRBV30 and J usage is TRBJ1-2; D not resolved. Germline CDR1 and CDR2: GTSNPN and SVGIG (reference sequence). Trimming removed 2 bases from V and 2 bases from J, with 9 bases in between. The CDR3 has 13 amino acids. DNA for the CDR3: TGTGCCTGGAGTTCGACTAGAAACTATGGCTACACCTTC. Translating it yields CAWSSTRNYGYTF. Full variable domain (rest looked up from reference TRBV30 and TRBJ1-2): SQTIHQWPATLVQPVGSPLSLECTVEGTSNPNLYWYRQAAGRGLQLLFYSVGIGQISSEVPQNLSASRPQDRQFILSSKKLLLSDSGFYLCAWSSTRNYGYTFGSGTRLTVV.

V and J are TRBV10-2 and TRBJ2-1, with TRBD2 identical over 14 bases. The germline CDR1 and CDR2 sequences are WSHSY and SAAADI. CDR3 size: 17 residues. Trimming cost V 7 bases and J 7 bases; bases outside gene matches: 12. CDR3 sequence reads: CASMILGTSGSRNEQFF. The CDR3 DNA follows: TGCGCCAGCATGATTTTGGGGACTAGCGGGAGTCGGAATGAGCAGTTCTTC.

This clone occurred once. J is TRBJ1-1 and V is TRBV19, with 9 nucleotides matching TRBD1. With V trimmed by 5 bases and J by 0 bases, 10 bases remained unmatched. CDR1 LNHDA and CDR2 SQIVND come from the germline V gene (reference sequence). The CDR3 runs to 17 residues. The CDR3 DNA is TGTGCCAGTAGTTTAGGACAGGGGTTCGCCGTGAACACTGAAGCTTTCTTT. Encoded protein: CASSLGQGFAVNTEAFF.

This clone was detected a few times. The sample carries other DNA sequences with the same CDR3. V is TRBV24-1 and J is TRBJ2-5, with 9 positions matching TRBD1. The germline gives CDR1 KGHDR, CDR2 SFDVKD. The J segment lost 4 bases and the V segment lost 6 bases, leaving 8 bases of the junction unmatched. CDR3 length: 15 amino acids. Here the CDR3 reads CATSPGTGSRETQYF. The DNA for the CDR3 is TGTGCCACCAGTCCCGGGACAGGGTCAAGAGAGACCCAGTACTTC.

For the CDR3, the DNA is TGTGCCAGCAGCGTAGGGGGCGACAGGGTTGGAGGACAGCCCCAGCATTTT. Translating gives CASSVGGDRVGGQPQHF. V and J are TRBV9 and TRBJ1-5; the match to TRBD1 covers 7 bases. The germline V gene has CDR1 SGDLS and CDR2 YYNGEE. The CDR3 is 17 residues long. V was pared by 0 bases and J by 7 bases, with 13 bases of the junction left unmatched.

This clone was recorded only once. The CDR3 spells CASTRQDPRNEQFF. As DNA, the CDR3 is TGTGCCAGCACCAGACAGGACCCGCGGAATGAGCAGTTCTTC. The chain joins TRBV6-6 to TRBJ2-1; tentatively, D is TRBD1 (6 bases). The CDR3 extends over 14 amino acids. CDR1 and CDR2 from the germline V gene are MNHNY and SVGAGI (reference sequence). The ends were cut back, 7 bases at V and 7 bases at J, with 17 bases in the middle.

CDR3 region: CASREVDEQFF. Written as DNA, the CDR3 is TGCGCCAGCCGGGAGGTCGATGAGCAGTTCTTC. The rearrangement uses TRBV5-1 and TRBJ2-1; 7 nucleotides agree with TRBD2. J was trimmed by 8 bases and V by 7 bases; bases with no gene match: 3. Germline V gene sequence: CDR1 SGHRS, CDR2 YFSETQ. The CDR3 is 11 residues long.

The chain carries TRBV19 and TRBJ2-6; no firm D call. This CDR3 has 15 residues. V lost 10 bases and J 0 bases, leaving 13 bases between the germline ends. Germline values: CDR1 LNHDA, CDR2 SQIVND (reference sequence). CDR3 nucleotides: TGTGCCACCAGGACCCTATCCTCTGGGGCCAACGTCCTGACTTTC. Encoded protein: CATRTLSSGANVLTF. Variable domain in full (rest from reference TRBV19 and TRBJ2-6): DGGITQSPKYLFRKEGQNVTLSCEQNLNHDAMYWYRQDPGQGLRLIYYSQIVNDFQKGDIAEGYSVSREKKESFPLTVTSAQKNPTAFYLCATRTLSSGANVLTFGAGSRLTVL.